Sequencing of this TCR beta chain was carried out in a study of identical twins. TCRdb fed the 5' RACE reads into MiXCR, producing one record per CDR3 protein. This sample yields roughly 200,000 distinct CDR3 sequences, of which about 15% are seen a single time; over 35% belongs to the top ten. The V gene end was trimmed by 7 bases and the J gene end by 3 bases; junction bases not matched to a gene: 14. Germline lookup yields CDR1 LGHDT and CDR2 YNNKEL (reference sequence). The CDR3 covers 16 residues. This clonotype was seen a handful of times. In addition, the sample was reused for a study of T cells expressing NK-cell markers.

The chain recombines TRBV3-1 with TRBJ2-7; the match to TRBD2 covers 8 bases. Sequencing used CD8+ T cells sorted from blood. This TCR derives from a young woman in good health. This chain's CDR3 is CASTPSGGEGRYEQYF. In nucleotides, the CDR3 is TGTGCCAGCACCCCTTCGGGAGGGGAGGGCCGCTACGAGCAGTACTTC.